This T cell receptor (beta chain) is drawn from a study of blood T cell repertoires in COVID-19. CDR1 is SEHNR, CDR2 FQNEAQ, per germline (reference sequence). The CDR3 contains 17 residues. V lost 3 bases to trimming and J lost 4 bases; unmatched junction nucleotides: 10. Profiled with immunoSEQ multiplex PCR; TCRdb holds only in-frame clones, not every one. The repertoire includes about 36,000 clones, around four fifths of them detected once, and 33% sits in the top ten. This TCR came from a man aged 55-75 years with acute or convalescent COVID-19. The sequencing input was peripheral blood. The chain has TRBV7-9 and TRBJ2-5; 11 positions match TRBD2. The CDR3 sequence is CASSFLTSGRGVETQYF. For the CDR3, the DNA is TGTGCCAGCAGCTTTCTTACTAGCGGGAGAGGGGTAGAGACCCAGTACTTC.